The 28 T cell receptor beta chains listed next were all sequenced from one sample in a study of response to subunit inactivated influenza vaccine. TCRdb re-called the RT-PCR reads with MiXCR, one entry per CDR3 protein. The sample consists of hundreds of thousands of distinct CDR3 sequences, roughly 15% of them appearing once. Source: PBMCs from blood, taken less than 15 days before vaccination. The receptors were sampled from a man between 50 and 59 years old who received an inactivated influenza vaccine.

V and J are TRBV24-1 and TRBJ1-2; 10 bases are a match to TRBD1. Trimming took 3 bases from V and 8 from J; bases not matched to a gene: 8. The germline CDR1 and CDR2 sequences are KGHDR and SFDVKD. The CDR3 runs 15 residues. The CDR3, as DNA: TGTGCCACCAGTGATGGACAGGGGGGTCTTGGGGGCTACACCTTC. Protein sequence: CATSDGQGGLGGYTF.

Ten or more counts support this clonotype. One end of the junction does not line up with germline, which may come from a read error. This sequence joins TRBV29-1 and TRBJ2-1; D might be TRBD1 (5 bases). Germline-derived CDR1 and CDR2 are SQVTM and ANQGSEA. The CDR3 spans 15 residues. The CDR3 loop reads CSVEVTGTPRYEQFF. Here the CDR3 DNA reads TGCAGCGTAGAAGTTACAGGTACCCCTCGGTATGAGCAGTTCTTC.

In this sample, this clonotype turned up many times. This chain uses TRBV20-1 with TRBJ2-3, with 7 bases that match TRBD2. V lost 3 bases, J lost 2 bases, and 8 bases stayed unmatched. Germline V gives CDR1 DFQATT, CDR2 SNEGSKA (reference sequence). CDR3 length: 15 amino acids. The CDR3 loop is CSARYPGLLTDTQYF. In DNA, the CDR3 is TGCAGTGCTAGGTACCCGGGACTACTCACAGATACGCAGTATTTT.

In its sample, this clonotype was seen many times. The CDR3 sequence: CASGGAQWYGYTF. CDR3 bases: TGTGCCAGCGGGGGGGCACAGTGGTATGGCTACACCTTC. This chain uses TRBV7-9 with TRBJ1-2, with TRBD1 as a possible D gene (6 bases). There are 13 residues in the CDR3. Trimming removed 8 bases from V and 5 bases from J, with 15 bases in between. The V gene's germline CDR1 is SEHNR and CDR2 FQNEAQ (reference sequence).

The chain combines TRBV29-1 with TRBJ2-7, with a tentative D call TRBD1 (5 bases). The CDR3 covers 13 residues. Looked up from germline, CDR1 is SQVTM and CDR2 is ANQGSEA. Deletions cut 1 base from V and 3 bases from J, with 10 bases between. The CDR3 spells CSVEGQFNYEQYF. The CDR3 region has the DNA TGCAGCGTTGAAGGACAGTTTAACTACGAGCAGTACTTC.

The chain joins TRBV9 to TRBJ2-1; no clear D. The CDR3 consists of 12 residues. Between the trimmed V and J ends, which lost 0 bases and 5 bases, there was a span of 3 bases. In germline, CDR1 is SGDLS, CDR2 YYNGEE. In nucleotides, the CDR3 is TGTGCCAGCAGCGTAGAAGACAATGAGCAGTTCTTC. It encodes CASSVEDNEQFF. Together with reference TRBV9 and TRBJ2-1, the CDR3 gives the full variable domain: DSGVTQTPKHLITATGQRVTLRCSPRSGDLSVYWYQQSLDQGLQFLIQYYNGEERAKGNILERFSAQQFPDLHSELNLSSLELGDSALYFCASSVEDNEQFFGPGTRLTVL.

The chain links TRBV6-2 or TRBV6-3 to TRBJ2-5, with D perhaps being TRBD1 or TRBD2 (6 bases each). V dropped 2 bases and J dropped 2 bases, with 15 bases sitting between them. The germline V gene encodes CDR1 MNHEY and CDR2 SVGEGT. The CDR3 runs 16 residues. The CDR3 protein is CASSYEAGQIQETQYF. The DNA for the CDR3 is TGTGCCAGCAGTTACGAGGCGGGACAAATACAAGAGACCCAGTACTTC.

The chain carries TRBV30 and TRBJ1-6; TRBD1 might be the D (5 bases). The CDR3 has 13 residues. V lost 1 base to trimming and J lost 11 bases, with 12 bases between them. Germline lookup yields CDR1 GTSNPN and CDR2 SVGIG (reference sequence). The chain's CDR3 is CAWSEAGRAPLHF. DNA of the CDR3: TGTGCCTGGAGTGAGGCAGGGCGTGCACCCCTCCACTTT.

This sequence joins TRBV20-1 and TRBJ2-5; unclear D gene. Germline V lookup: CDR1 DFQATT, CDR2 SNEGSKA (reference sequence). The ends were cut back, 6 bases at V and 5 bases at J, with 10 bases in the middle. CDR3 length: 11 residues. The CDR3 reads CSAKDEETQYF. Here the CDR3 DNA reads TGCAGTGCCAAGGACGAGGAGACCCAGTACTTC.

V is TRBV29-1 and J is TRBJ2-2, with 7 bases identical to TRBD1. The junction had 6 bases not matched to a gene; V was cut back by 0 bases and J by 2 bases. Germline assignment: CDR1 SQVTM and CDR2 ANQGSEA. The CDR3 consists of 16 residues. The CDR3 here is CSVEDRGQTNTGELFF. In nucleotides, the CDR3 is TGCAGCGTTGAAGATCGGGGACAGACTAACACCGGGGAGCTGTTTTTT.

The CDR3 nucleotides are TGCAGTGCTAGTTTGAGCGGGTCCCGTGGCGGGGAGCTGTTTTTT. Its protein product is CSASLSGSRGGELFF. The genes are TRBV20-1 and TRBJ2-2; a weak D match, TRBD2 (6 bases). The CDR3 covers 15 residues. Germline V lookup: CDR1 DFQATT, CDR2 SNEGSKA (reference sequence). V lost 3 bases and J lost 7, with 18 bases in between.

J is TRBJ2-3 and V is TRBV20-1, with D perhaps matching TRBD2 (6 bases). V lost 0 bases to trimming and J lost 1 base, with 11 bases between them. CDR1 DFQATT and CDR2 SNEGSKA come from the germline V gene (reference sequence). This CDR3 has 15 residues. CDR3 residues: CSARDAREGTDTQYF. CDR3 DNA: TGCAGTGCTAGAGATGCCAGGGAGGGCACAGATACGCAGTATTTT.

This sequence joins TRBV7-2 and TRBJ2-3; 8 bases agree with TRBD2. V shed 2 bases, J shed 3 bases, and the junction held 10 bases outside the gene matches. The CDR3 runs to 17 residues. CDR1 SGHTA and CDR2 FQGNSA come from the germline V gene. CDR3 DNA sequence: TGTGCCAGCAGCTTAATGCCGAGCGGGAGTAGAACAGATACGCAGTATTTT. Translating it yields CASSLMPSGSRTDTQYF.

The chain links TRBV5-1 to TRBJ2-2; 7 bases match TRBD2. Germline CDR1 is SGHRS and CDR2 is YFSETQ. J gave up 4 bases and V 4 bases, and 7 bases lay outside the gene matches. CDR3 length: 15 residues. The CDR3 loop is CASSPTSLGTGELFF. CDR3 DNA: TGCGCCAGCAGCCCGACTAGCTTGGGCACCGGGGAGCTGTTTTTT.

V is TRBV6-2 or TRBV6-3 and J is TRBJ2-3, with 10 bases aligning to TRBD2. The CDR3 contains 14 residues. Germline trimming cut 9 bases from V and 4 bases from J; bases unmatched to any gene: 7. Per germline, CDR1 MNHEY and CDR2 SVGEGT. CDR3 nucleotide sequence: TGTGCCAGTCAGGGTAGCGGGAGGCCAGATACGCAGTATTTT. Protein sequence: CASQGSGRPDTQYF.

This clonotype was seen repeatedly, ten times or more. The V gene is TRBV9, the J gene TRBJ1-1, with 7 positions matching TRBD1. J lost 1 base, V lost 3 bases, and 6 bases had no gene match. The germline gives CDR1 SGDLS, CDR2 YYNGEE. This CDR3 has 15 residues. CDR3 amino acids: CASSAGQAGNTEAFF. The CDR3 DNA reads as TGTGCCAGCAGCGCCGGACAGGCGGGGAACACTGAAGCTTTCTTT.

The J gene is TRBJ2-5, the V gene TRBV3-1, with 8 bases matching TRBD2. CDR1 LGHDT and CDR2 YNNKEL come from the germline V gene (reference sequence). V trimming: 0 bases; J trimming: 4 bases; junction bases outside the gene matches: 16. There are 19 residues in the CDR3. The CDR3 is CASSQDEGLEFKDRETQYF. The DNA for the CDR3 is TGTGCCAGCAGCCAAGATGAGGGACTAGAATTCAAGGATCGAGAGACCCAGTACTTC.

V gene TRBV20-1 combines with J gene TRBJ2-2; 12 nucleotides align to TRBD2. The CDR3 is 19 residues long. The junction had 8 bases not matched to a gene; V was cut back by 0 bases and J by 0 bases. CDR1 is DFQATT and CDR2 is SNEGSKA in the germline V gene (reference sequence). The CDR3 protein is CSARDPRASGGANTGELFF. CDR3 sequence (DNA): TGCAGTGCTAGAGATCCTAGGGCTAGCGGGGGGGCGAACACCGGGGAGCTGTTTTTT.

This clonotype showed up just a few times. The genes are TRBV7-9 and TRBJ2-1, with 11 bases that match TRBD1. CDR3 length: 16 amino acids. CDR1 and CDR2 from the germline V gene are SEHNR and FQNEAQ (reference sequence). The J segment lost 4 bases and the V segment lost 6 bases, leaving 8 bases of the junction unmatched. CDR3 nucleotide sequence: TGTGCCAGCAGGACAATGGGACAGGGGGTATACAATGAGCAGTTCTTC. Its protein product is CASRTMGQGVYNEQFF.

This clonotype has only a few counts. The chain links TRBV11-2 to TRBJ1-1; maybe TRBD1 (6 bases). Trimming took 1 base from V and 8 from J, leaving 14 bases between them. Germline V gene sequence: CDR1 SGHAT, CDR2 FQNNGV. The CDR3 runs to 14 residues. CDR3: CASSLAGGAGEAFF. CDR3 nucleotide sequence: TGTGCCAGCAGCTTAGCGGGGGGCGCAGGAGAAGCTTTCTTT.

The CDR3 loop is CSARGPLAGSSDTQYF. The CDR3 DNA sequence: TGCAGTGCTAGAGGGCCACTAGCGGGGAGTTCAGATACGCAGTATTTT. The J gene is TRBJ2-3, the V gene TRBV20-1; 10 bases map to TRBD2. The CDR3 has 16 amino acids. CDR1 is DFQATT, CDR2 SNEGSKA, per germline (reference sequence). Germline trimming cut 1 base from V and 4 bases from J; bases unmatched to any gene: 8.

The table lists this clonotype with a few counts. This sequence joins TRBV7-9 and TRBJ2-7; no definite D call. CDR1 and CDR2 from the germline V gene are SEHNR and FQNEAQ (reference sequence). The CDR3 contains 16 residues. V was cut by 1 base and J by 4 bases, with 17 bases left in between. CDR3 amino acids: CASSLGLSSSMYEQYF. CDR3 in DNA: TGTGCCAGCAGCTTAGGTCTGTCTAGTAGTATGTACGAGCAGTACTTC.

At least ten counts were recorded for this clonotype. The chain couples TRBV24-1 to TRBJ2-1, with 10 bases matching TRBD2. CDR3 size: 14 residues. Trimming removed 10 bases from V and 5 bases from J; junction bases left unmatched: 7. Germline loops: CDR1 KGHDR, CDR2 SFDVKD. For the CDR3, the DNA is TGTGCCACAAAGAGCGGGAGGGACCACAATGAGCAGTTCTTC. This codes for CATKSGRDHNEQFF.

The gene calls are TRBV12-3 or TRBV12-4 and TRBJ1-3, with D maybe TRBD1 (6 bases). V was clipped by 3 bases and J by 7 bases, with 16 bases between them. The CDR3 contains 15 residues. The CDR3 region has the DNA TGTGCCAGCAGTTTGGACAGCGGGAATTGGAACACCATATATTTT. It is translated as CASSLDSGNWNTIYF.

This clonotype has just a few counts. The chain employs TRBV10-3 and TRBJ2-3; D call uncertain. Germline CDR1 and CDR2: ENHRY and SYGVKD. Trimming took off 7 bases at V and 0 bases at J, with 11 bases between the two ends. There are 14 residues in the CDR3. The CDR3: CAIKTDASTDTQYF. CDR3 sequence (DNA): TGTGCCATCAAGACTGATGCGAGCACAGATACGCAGTATTTT.

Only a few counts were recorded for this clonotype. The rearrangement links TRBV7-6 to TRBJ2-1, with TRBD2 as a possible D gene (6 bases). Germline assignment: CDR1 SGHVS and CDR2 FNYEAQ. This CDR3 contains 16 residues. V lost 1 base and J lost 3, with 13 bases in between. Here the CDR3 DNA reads TGTGCCAGCAGCTTAGTAGGTGGGAGGATCTACAATGAGCAGTTCTTC. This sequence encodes CASSLVGGRIYNEQFF.

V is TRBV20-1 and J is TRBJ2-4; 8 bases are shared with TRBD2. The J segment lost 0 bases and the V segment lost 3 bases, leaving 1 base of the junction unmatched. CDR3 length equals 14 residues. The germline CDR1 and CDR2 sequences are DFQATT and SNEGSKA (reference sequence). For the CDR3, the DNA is TGCAGTGCTAGTCTAGCGGGAGCCAAAAACATTCAGTACTTC. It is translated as CSASLAGAKNIQYF.

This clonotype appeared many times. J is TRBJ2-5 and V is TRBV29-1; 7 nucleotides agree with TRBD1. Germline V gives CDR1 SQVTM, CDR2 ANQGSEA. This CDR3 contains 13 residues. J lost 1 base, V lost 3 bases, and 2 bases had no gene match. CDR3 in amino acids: CSVDRQGQETQYF. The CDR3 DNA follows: TGCAGCGTTGACCGACAGGGCCAAGAGACCCAGTACTTC.